These 18 T cell receptor beta chains were all obtained from the same sample, sequenced in a study of blood T cell repertoires in COVID-19 (dated by TCRdb to 2020 to 2022). Libraries were constructed by the immunoSEQ multiplex PCR assay. TCRdb obtained this table from immuneACCESS and retained in-frame rearrangements with V and J assigned. These tables miss some clones; where compared with another copy, unresolved V genes account for less than half of the shortfall, and the remainder is unexplained. The sample records 200,000 to 250,000 clones, about nine tenths of which are singletons. The ten largest clones represent 3% to 4.5% of the sample. The sample taken for sequencing was PBMCs or T cells enriched from blood (not recorded which). All receptors derive from a woman in her 40s with acute COVID-19.

V and J are TRBV2 and TRBJ1-2; D gene ambiguous. Per the germline V gene, CDR1 is SNHLY and CDR2 is FYNNEI. The CDR3 consists of 12 residues. Trimming took 9 bases from V and 5 from J, leaving 13 bases between them. CDR3 loop: CAREEPPYGYTF. CDR3 sequence (DNA): TGTGCCAGGGAGGAACCACCATATGGCTACACCTTC.

This chain's CDR3 is CASSFRTGAGNTIYF. As DNA, the CDR3 is TGTGCCAGTAGTTTCCGGACAGGTGCTGGAAACACCATATATTTT. The chain combines TRBV19 with TRBJ1-3, with 7 nucleotides matching TRBD1. There are 15 residues in the CDR3. Germline CDR1 LNHDA, CDR2 SQIVND (reference sequence). After removal of 5 bases from V and 2 bases from J, the junction contained 6 bases not matched to a gene.

The V gene is TRBV5-6, the J gene TRBJ1-1; D ambiguous. Trimming removed 0 bases from V and 5 bases from J, with 11 bases in between. Germline V gene lookup returns CDR1 SGHDT and CDR2 YYEEEE. The CDR3 extends over 14 amino acids. This CDR3 is CASSLVGSVTEAFF. CDR3 coding DNA: TGTGCCAGCAGCTTGGTTGGCAGCGTTACTGAAGCTTTCTTT.

This chain connects TRBV24-1 to TRBJ1-2; possible D gene TRBD1, 5 bases. V lost 3 bases and J lost 2, with 15 bases in between. Germline CDR1 reads KGHDR; CDR2 reads SFDVKD. The CDR3 is made up of 16 amino acids. The CDR3 is CATSDTGGAGNYGYTF. CDR3 nucleotides: TGTGCCACCAGTGATACCGGAGGGGCGGGAAACTATGGCTACACCTTC.

The rearrangement uses TRBV5-1 and TRBJ1-6; D gene unclear. Deletions cut 5 bases from V and 0 bases from J, with 12 bases between. The germline gives CDR1 SGHRS, CDR2 YFSETQ. CDR3 size: 16 residues. As DNA, the CDR3 is TGCGCCAGCAGATCATCAACAAGCTCCTATAATTCACCCCTCCACTTT. Protein: CASRSSTSSYNSPLHF.

This clone was counted a single time. The rearrangement uses TRBV6-4 and TRBJ2-3; the match to TRBD2 covers 7 bases. Trimming at V came to 3 bases and at J to 6 bases, leaving 6 bases not matched to a gene. The length of the CDR3 is 14 residues. Germline lookup yields CDR1 MRHNA and CDR2 SNTAGT. The CDR3 DNA follows: TGTGCCAGCAGTGAACTCGGGGAGGGGGATACGCAGTATTTT. Amino acids: CASSELGEGDTQYF.

This clone was found once. The chain employs TRBV28 and TRBJ1-6; D remains unclear. The CDR3 has 16 residues. Germline V gene sequence: CDR1 MDHEN, CDR2 SYDVKM. V was shortened by 4 bases and J by 2 bases, with 12 bases between the two germline ends. The CDR3 DNA follows: TGTGCCAGCAGTTCAGCGGTACGGCCCTATAATTCACCCCTCCACTTT. It yields the protein CASSSAVRPYNSPLHF.

This clone was counted a few times. V gene TRBV19 combines with J gene TRBJ1-1; TRBD1 matches 7 bases. CDR1 is LNHDA, CDR2 SQIVND, per germline (reference sequence). The junction had 10 bases not matched to a gene; V was cut back by 9 bases and J by 3 bases. There are 14 residues in the CDR3. DNA of the CDR3: TGTGCCAGCCAAAACAGGGGTCGGTACACTGAAGCTTTCTTT. This codes for CASQNRGRYTEAFF.

This chain links TRBV7-2 with TRBJ1-2, with TRBD1 matching over 7 bases. CDR3 length equals 13 residues. With V trimmed by 3 bases and J by 4 bases, 2 bases remained unmatched. Germline CDR1 and CDR2: SGHTA and FQGNSA. CDR3: CASSFPGGYGYTF. Here the CDR3 DNA reads TGTGCCAGCAGCTTCCCAGGGGGCTATGGCTACACCTTC.

The chain combines TRBV5-1 with TRBJ1-4, with unresolved D. This CDR3 is 14 amino acids long. V gave up 1 base and J gave up 7 bases, with 11 bases separating them. Germline values: CDR1 SGHRS, CDR2 YFSETQ. The CDR3 sequence is CASSLIPGGEKLFF. DNA of the CDR3: TGCGCCAGCAGCTTGATCCCGGGAGGTGAAAAACTGTTTTTT.

This clone was seen just once. The rearrangement links TRBV20-1 to TRBJ1-1; D call uncertain. The germline CDR1 and CDR2 sequences are DFQATT and SNEGSKA (reference sequence). The CDR3 is 11 residues long. V was shortened by 2 bases and J by 3 bases, with 4 bases between the two germline ends. The CDR3 region is CSARLYTEAFF. The CDR3 DNA is TGCAGTGCTAGACTGTACACTGAAGCTTTCTTT.

The J gene is TRBJ2-3, the V gene TRBV9, with TRBD2 identical over 9 bases. V lost 4 bases to trimming and J lost 7 bases; unmatched junction nucleotides: 13. The CDR3 has 16 amino acids. The V gene's germline CDR1 is SGDLS and CDR2 YYNGEE. Here the CDR3 reads CASSPVGASGVHTQYF. As DNA, the CDR3 is TGTGCCAGCAGCCCAGTAGGAGCTAGCGGGGTGCATACGCAGTATTTT.

The V and J genes are TRBV7-2 and TRBJ2-7, with 7 bases matching TRBD1. Germline trimming cut 5 bases from V and 0 bases from J; bases unmatched to any gene: 7. This CDR3 is built from 15 residues. CDR1 and CDR2 (germline): SGHTA, FQGNSA. For the CDR3, the DNA is TGTGCCAGCAGCCCCCCGGGACAGAGCTCCTACGAGCAGTACTTC. Its protein product is CASSPPGQSSYEQYF.

The chain employs TRBV14 and TRBJ1-6; tentatively, D is TRBD1 (6 bases). This CDR3 is built from 17 residues. Germline values: CDR1 SGHDN, CDR2 FVKESK. V shed 1 base and J shed 10 bases, with 20 bases lying between them. CDR3 region: CASSQVRPAGANSPLHF. CDR3 nucleotide sequence: TGTGCCAGCAGCCAAGTAAGGCCCGCAGGGGCAAACTCACCCCTCCACTTT.

This clone is medium-sized by share. V and J are TRBV5-6 and TRBJ1-5, with 9 positions matching TRBD1. The CDR3 length is 15 residues. Germline assignment: CDR1 SGHDT and CDR2 YYEEEE. With V trimmed by 2 bases and J by 3 bases, 3 bases remained unmatched. CDR3 DNA: TGTGCCAGCAGCTTCCGGGACAGGGTCAATCAGCCCCAGCATTTT. This sequence encodes CASSFRDRVNQPQHF.

This clone was found a few times. V and J are TRBV6-6 and TRBJ1-1; 7 nucleotides line up with TRBD1. This CDR3 is 14 amino acids long. Germline CDR1 and CDR2: MNHNY and SVGAGI (reference sequence). The junction had 8 bases not matched to a gene; V was cut back by 6 bases and J by 4 bases. In DNA form, the CDR3 reads TGTGCCAGCAGCGATGTACAGGGGAGCACTGAAGCTTTCTTT. Protein sequence: CASSDVQGSTEAFF.

The chain joins TRBV19 to TRBJ2-1; 8 bases line up with TRBD1. Losses at the gene ends were 10 bases for V and 7 bases for J; bases not matched to a gene: 12. This CDR3 is built from 14 residues. CDR1 LNHDA and CDR2 SQIVND come from the germline V gene (reference sequence). CDR3 region: CATRQTGAVNEQFF. CDR3 DNA sequence: TGTGCCACTCGACAGACAGGGGCGGTAAATGAGCAGTTCTTC.

The V call is TRBV19, the J call TRBJ1-4; 8 bases line up with TRBD1. CDR1 LNHDA and CDR2 SQIVND come from the germline V gene (reference sequence). The CDR3 length is 17 residues. With 5 bases clipped from V and 2 bases from J, the junction kept 10 bases outside the gene matches. CDR3 loop: CASSFRTGPWTNEKLFF. The DNA of the CDR3 is TGTGCCAGTAGTTTCAGGACAGGGCCTTGGACTAATGAAAAACTGTTTTTT.